The T cell receptor beta chain under discussion was sequenced for a study of T cells in Graves' hyperthyroidism and ophthalmopathy (dated by TCRdb to about 2019). At the level of the whole study: To identify TCR V-J signatures that set the groups apart, the researchers used a discovery cohort of 90 to 100 patients, made up of fewer than 50 with Graves' ophthalmopathy and about 60 with stable Graves' hyperthyroidism. An independent validation cohort of under 20 hyperthyroidism patients and roughly 16 patients who later progressed to ophthalmopathy tested prospective prediction of ophthalmopathy. The roughly 100 discovery patients were randomly split 7:3 into training and test sets. The study also compared thyroid tissue and blood T-cell repertoires from 6 or 7 Graves' hyperthyroidism patients. After blood sampling, hyperthyroidism patients were treated with methimazole at a starting dose of 30 mg daily, and ophthalmopathy patients were treated with high-dose intravenous methylprednisolone. The paper describes TCR Vbeta CDR3 sequencing of some 130 peripheral blood samples, made up of 43 ophthalmopathy patients, more than 70 hyperthyroidism patients and 17 progressor patients.

A patient counted as having stable Graves' hyperthyroidism if no progression to ophthalmopathy occurred over 18 months of follow-up. Hyperthyroidism patients were newly diagnosed, with disease duration under 2 months, and aged 18 to 65 years. Any patient with an uncontrolled infection, another autoimmune disease, pregnancy or lactation was excluded. Diagnoses were based on clinical symptoms, serum thyroxine and TRAb, thyroid ultrasound and orbital computed tomography. Trizol reagent was used to extract total RNA, and RNA quality was then checked on an Agilent 2100 Bioanalyzer. Overall study outcomes, separate from this receptor: In cross-validation, a model built on a 13 V-J signature told ophthalmopathy apart from stable hyperthyroidism with approximately 90% sensitivity and about 81% specificity, and in testing the same model reached 80%/75%. No statistical method was used to set the sample size in advance, and investigators knew the group allocation. During validation, the model predicted progression to ophthalmopathy a median of around 6 months ahead of onset, with almost 71% sensitivity and around 72% specificity. Most expanded thyroid clonotypes (frequency above 0.001) were also found in blood, which suggests that blood repertoires may mirror thyroid immune responses.

In the germline V gene, CDR1 corresponds to MDHEN and CDR2 to SYDVKM. The CDR3, cysteine through phenylalanine, is 12 amino acids long. The entry retains the CDR3 DNA only, 36 bases that are in frame from base 1. V is shortened by 8 bases, J by 4 bases, and the region joining them spans 11 bases. Amplification of TCR beta CDR3 regions was carried out from RNA transcripts. For the first round of RT-PCR on the TCR CDR3, the HTBI primer set was used together with the Qiagen OneStep RT-PCR kit. Libraries were constructed in a second round of multiplex PCR, after which size selection and purification were carried out. Libraries were sequenced paired-end with 100 bp reads on an Illumina HiSeq2000. In the paper's pipeline: SOAPnuke was used to process the raw data, removing reads that contained adapters or uncalled bases, had a mean Phred below 15, or lacked an exact match to the constant primer or identifier. High-quality paired reads were merged using COPE v1.2.5, and each unique nucleotide sequence was defined as a clonotype. MiTCR v1.1 was used to align the clonotypes against IMGT TRBV, TRBD and TRBJ reference segments. Analysis was restricted to V-J combinations with a frequency above 0.0001, which covered about 99% of repertoires. A TCS score was defined as the ratio of F50 (clonal expansion) to E x V (chaos), with BLOSUM62-based TCRdist applied between CDR3 peptides within each V-J. Welch's t-statistics and random forest reduced 450 to 600 V-J features to fewer than 15, which were used in a naive Bayes classifier (R e1071). The similarity between thyroid and blood repertoires was quantified using the Morisita-Horn index. TCRdb's own reprocessing of the public reads used fastp at Q25 and MiXCR and kept productive beta chains. Entries are consolidated by CDR3 protein sequence, retaining the most common genes and DNA. The authors' filters were not applied to this entry. The sample yields about 98,000 distinct CDR3 sequences; around 40% were counted once. The ten largest account for 10% to 13% of the sample.

A word on this clonotype: Its antigen target is currently unknown. Base qualities are not provided; no much larger clone lies one nucleotide away.

This TCR was sampled from a woman aged 25 to 39 with Graves' hyperthyroidism. The sequence is built from TRBV28 and TRBJ2-5, with an unclear D gene assignment. The specimen was peripheral blood or thyroid tissue (not recorded which). CDR3 reads: CASHTIGETQYF. The DNA is TGTGCCAGCCATACGATAGGAGAGACCCAGTACTTC.